The TCR beta chain under discussion was sequenced for a study of Ad26.COV2.S vaccination and SARS-CoV-2 variants. About the research overall: COV1001, an Ad26.COV2.S trial, supplied this vaccine-arm donor. Points from the study as a whole: Breadth, reportedly substantial, characterized the spike-specific CD8+ and CD4+ T cell responses after vaccination. While placebo recipients had lower spike-specific TCR breadth, vaccine recipients had more.

Treatment specified: around 19 received Ad26.COV2.S at low or high dose, single or two shots; about five received placebo; per-sample allocation not given. At day 63 after the first vaccine or placebo injection, samples were drawn. For this clone: Its antigen is unknown.

Sequencing was performed with immunoSEQ multiplex PCR; in TCRdb, only in-frame clones are kept and a portion is missing. The sample consists of around 250,000 clones, 87% of them appearing once. This CDR3 is built from 15 residues. V gave up 2 bases and J gave up 4 bases, with 9 bases separating them. Germline loops: CDR1 MDHEN, CDR2 SYDVKM. The receptor comes from a person between 18 and 65 years old who received the Ad26.COV2.S COVID-19 vaccine or a placebo. The chain carries TRBV28 and TRBJ1-6, with D unclear. The sample in question was peripheral blood, obtained in a trial of Ad26.COV2.S vaccine versus placebo. CDR3 sequence (DNA): TGTGCCAGCAGTTTAGTTAGTCCATATAATTCACCCCTCCACTTT. This encodes CASSLVSPYNSPLHF.